A single T cell receptor (beta chain) is shown here with its context. Its antigen is not yet known. Per-base qualities were not stored, and no clone one base away is much larger. TCRbeta CDR3 regions were amplified from genomic DNA using the immunoSEQ Assay, a bias-controlled multiplex PCR. Per the source publication's procedure: Nucleated cell counts per sample were estimated from amplification of reference gene primers within the assay. To quantify the absolute abundance of each unique TCRbeta CDR3 rearrangement, sequence reads were collapsed and filtered. For each sample, productive Simpson clonality was calculated as the square root of Simpson's diversity index over productive rearrangements. TCRdb took this table from immuneACCESS and kept in-frame rearrangements with V and J called. Such tables lack part of the clones; where checked against another copy, unresolved V genes explain under half of the gap, and the rest is unexplained. V and J calls and clone size are given by that table; D and trimming were obtained from the DNA. Here the sample has 340,000 or so clones; around 86% occur a single time. In total, the top ten clones hold 4% to 5% of the sample.

The data are from a study of blood T cell repertoires in COVID-19 (dated by TCRdb to the early 2020s). Background for the entire study: Samples covering the acute and convalescent phases of COVID-19 were provided by collaborators in the United States, Italy and Spain. The material from the prospective study consisted of cDNA or gDNA derived from T cells, B-cell-depleted T cells, or PBMCs. Subjects who had been exposed to COVID-19, were actively infected with it, or had recovered from it provided the deeply sampled blood TCRbeta repertoires that made up the dataset. The repertoires were made available in a free public database intended to serve as a resource for research on the immune response to SARS-CoV-2. Samples were obtained from the ongoing ImmuneRACE study (first 160 participants) and from 1,254 subjects provided by 6 global collaborators. Sample metadata almost always included a de-identified subject ID, COVID-19 status, age in years and sex. HLA class I and class II types, where available, came from metadata supplied by the sample provider rather than from assay-based typing.

The paper as a whole reports these results and caveats: Clinical and demographic metadata were provided uncurated, with the amount varying by source and participant.

Participants in the prospective study were enrolled through a virtual design, were aged about 18 to 90 years, and lived in 20 to 30 United States geographic areas. In the prospective study, participants were assigned to cohorts based on the clinical history participants reported in a screening survey and a study questionnaire. Each participant in the prospective study had whole blood, serum and a nasopharyngeal or oropharyngeal swab collected by mobile phlebotomists. Prospective study participants could optionally give additional blood draws and questionnaires over an approximately 2-month period. Before DNA extraction, blood samples from the prospective study were shipped at room temperature or frozen. At the junction V is shortened by 0 bases and J by 3 bases, with 6 bases in between. CDR3 length: 13 amino acids, cysteine to phenylalanine. Only the CDR3 DNA is retained, 39 bases long and in frame from the first base. The germline V gene (reference sequence) specifies SGHNT as CDR1 and YYREEE as CDR2.

The clonotype originates from a woman between 40 and 50 years old with acute COVID-19. The sequenced material came from PBMCs or T cells enriched from blood (not recorded which). Here the chain combines TRBV5-4 and TRBJ2-5; the D gene cannot be named for sure. CDR3 sequence: CASSLEPKETQYF. The base sequence is TGTGCCAGCAGCTTGGAGCCTAAAGAGACCCAGTACTTC.